The present TCR beta chain was sequenced within a study of patients and donors after allogeneic stem cell transplantation. TCRdb re-called the RT-PCR reads through MiXCR, storing one row per CDR3 protein. The repertoire holds roughly 960,000 distinct CDR3 sequences, roughly 18% seen once, with roughly 6.4% in the top ten. Germline V gene lookup returns CDR1 KGHSH and CDR2 LQKENI. V gave up 6 bases and J gave up 2 bases, with 16 bases separating them. The CDR3 spans 15 residues. The gene calls are TRBV18 and TRBJ2-5; D might be TRBD2 (6 bases). The sequence was obtained from a human donor who was either an allogeneic HSCT recipient or a stem cell or donor lymphocyte infusion donor (not recorded which). It is not recorded whose cells these are; they may come from a transplant donor. The sequenced sample was blood, either unsorted or a sorted T cell fraction (not recorded which). CDR3 in DNA: TGTGCCAGCTCTCAAACCGGGAGACAACAAGAGACCCAGTACTTC. Translation gives CASSQTGRQQETQYF. The full variable domain, its missing parts supplied by reference TRBV18 and TRBJ2-5, is NAGVMQNPRHLVRRRGQEARLRCSPMKGHSHVYWYRQLPEEGLKFMVYLQKENIIDESGMPKERFSAEFPKEGPSILRIQQVVRGDSAAYFCASSQTGRQQETQYFGPGTRLLVL.